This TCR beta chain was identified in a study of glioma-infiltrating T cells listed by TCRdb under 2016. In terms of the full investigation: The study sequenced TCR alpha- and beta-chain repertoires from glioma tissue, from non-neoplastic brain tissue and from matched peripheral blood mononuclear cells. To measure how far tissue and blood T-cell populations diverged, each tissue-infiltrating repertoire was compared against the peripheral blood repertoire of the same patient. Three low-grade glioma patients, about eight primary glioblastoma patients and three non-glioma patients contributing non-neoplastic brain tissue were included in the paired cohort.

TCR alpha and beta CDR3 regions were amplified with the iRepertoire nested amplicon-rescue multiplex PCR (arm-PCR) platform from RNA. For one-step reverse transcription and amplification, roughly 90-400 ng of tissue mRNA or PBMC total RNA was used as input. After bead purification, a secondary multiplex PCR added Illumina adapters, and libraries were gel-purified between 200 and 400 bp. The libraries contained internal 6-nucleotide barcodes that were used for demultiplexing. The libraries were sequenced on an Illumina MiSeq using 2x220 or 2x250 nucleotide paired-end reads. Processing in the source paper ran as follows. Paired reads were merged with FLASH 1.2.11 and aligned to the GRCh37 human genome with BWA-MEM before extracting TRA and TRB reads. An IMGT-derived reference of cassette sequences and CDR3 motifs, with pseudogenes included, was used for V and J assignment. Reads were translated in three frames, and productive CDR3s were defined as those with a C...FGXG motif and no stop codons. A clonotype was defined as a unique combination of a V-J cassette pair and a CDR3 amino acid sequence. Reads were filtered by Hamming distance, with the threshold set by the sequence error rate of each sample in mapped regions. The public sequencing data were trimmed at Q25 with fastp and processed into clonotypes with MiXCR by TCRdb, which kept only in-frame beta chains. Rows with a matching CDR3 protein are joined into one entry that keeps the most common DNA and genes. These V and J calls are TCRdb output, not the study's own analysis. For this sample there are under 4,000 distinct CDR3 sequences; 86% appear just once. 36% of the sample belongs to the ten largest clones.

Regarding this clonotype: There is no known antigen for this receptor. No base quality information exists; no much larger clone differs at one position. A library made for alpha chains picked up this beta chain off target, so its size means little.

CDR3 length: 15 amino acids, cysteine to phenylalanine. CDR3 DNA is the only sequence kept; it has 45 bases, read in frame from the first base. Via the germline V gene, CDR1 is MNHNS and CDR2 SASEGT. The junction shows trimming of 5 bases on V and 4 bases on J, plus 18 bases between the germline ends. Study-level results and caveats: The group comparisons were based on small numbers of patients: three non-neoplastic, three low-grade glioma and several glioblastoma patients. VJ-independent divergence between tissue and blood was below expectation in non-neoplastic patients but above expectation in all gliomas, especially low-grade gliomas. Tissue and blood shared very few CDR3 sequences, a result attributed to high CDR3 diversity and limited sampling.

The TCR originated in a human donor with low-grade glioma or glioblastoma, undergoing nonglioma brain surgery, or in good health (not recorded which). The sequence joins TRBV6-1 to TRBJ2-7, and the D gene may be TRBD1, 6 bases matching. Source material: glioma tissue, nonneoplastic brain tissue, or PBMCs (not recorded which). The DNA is TGTGCCAGCAGTCTCACTGGGGGCGGTGAATACGAGCAGTACTTC. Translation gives CASSLTGGGEYEQYF.